This T cell receptor (beta chain) was documented in a study of blood T cell repertoires in COVID-19. CDR1 is SNHLY, CDR2 FYNNEI, per germline. The CDR3 totals 16 residues. V was clipped by 6 bases and J by 4 bases, with 19 bases between them. The repertoire was sequenced with immunoSEQ multiplex PCR; TCRdb's copy has only in-frame clones and lacks some. The table has approximately 59,000 clones, roughly four fifths seen once. The clonotype was recovered from a man aged 55 to 69 with COVID-19, enrolled during active disease. What was sequenced was peripheral blood. The gene calls are TRBV2 and TRBJ1-3; D possibly corresponds to TRBD1 (5 bases). The CDR3 DNA reads TGTGCCAGCAGCCCGAGACAGAGACGGTCAGGAAACACCATATATTTT. Translating it yields CASSPRQRRSGNTIYF.